This T cell receptor beta chain is from a study of Ad26.COV2.S vaccination and SARS-CoV-2 variants. TCRdb's table, derived via immunoSEQ multiplex PCR, lists solely in-frame clones and lacks some. The top ten clones hold about 1.5% of a sample with hundreds of thousands of clones, about 90% of them seen once. The germline V gene encodes CDR1 SGHRS and CDR2 YFSETQ. The CDR3 is 15 residues long. V was trimmed by 4 bases and J by 6 bases, leaving 16 bases between them. Treatment meaning: over 15 received Ad26.COV2.S at low or high dose, single or two shots; about 5 received placebo; per-sample allocation not given. Vaccine and placebo recipients were sampled on day 63 after the first injection.

This sequence joins TRBV5-1 and TRBJ2-2, with D perhaps TRBD1 (6 bases). The specimen comprised peripheral blood, sampled in a trial of Ad26.COV2.S vaccine versus placebo. This sequence originates from a person between 18 and 60 years old who received the Ad26.COV2.S COVID-19 vaccine or a placebo. CDR3 in DNA: TGCGCCAGCAGCCTAGACAGTAGGGGGTCCGGGGAGCTGTTTTTT. Residues: CASSLDSRGSGELFF.